This T cell receptor (beta chain) was observed in a study of T cell responses to AZD1222 COVID-19 vaccine. Study conclusions and caveats: Clonal diversity may have been underestimated, and the donors were mostly white British, with more females than males. Just six people given AZD1222 tested seropositive at baseline.

Details on this clone: Its antigen is undetermined.

Trimming shortened V by 6 bases and J by 7 bases, and 12 bases separated the two germline ends. From germline, CDR1 is SGHTA and CDR2 FQGNSA. This CDR3 has 13 amino acids. Clones were read by immunoSEQ multiplex PCR, and TCRdb kept only the in-frame ones, dropping some. The repertoire holds around 130,000 clones, with around 90% as singletons. The chain employs TRBV7-2 and TRBJ2-2; D is perhaps TRBD1 (6 bases). The clonotype comes from an adult who received the MenACWY meningococcal vaccine as a control. The sample here was peripheral blood, taken 28 days after the second dose of the MenACWY control vaccine. CDR3 nucleotide sequence: TGTGCCAGCAGTCTAACAGGGCGCGGGGAGCTGTTTTTT. Its translation: CASSLTGRGELFF.